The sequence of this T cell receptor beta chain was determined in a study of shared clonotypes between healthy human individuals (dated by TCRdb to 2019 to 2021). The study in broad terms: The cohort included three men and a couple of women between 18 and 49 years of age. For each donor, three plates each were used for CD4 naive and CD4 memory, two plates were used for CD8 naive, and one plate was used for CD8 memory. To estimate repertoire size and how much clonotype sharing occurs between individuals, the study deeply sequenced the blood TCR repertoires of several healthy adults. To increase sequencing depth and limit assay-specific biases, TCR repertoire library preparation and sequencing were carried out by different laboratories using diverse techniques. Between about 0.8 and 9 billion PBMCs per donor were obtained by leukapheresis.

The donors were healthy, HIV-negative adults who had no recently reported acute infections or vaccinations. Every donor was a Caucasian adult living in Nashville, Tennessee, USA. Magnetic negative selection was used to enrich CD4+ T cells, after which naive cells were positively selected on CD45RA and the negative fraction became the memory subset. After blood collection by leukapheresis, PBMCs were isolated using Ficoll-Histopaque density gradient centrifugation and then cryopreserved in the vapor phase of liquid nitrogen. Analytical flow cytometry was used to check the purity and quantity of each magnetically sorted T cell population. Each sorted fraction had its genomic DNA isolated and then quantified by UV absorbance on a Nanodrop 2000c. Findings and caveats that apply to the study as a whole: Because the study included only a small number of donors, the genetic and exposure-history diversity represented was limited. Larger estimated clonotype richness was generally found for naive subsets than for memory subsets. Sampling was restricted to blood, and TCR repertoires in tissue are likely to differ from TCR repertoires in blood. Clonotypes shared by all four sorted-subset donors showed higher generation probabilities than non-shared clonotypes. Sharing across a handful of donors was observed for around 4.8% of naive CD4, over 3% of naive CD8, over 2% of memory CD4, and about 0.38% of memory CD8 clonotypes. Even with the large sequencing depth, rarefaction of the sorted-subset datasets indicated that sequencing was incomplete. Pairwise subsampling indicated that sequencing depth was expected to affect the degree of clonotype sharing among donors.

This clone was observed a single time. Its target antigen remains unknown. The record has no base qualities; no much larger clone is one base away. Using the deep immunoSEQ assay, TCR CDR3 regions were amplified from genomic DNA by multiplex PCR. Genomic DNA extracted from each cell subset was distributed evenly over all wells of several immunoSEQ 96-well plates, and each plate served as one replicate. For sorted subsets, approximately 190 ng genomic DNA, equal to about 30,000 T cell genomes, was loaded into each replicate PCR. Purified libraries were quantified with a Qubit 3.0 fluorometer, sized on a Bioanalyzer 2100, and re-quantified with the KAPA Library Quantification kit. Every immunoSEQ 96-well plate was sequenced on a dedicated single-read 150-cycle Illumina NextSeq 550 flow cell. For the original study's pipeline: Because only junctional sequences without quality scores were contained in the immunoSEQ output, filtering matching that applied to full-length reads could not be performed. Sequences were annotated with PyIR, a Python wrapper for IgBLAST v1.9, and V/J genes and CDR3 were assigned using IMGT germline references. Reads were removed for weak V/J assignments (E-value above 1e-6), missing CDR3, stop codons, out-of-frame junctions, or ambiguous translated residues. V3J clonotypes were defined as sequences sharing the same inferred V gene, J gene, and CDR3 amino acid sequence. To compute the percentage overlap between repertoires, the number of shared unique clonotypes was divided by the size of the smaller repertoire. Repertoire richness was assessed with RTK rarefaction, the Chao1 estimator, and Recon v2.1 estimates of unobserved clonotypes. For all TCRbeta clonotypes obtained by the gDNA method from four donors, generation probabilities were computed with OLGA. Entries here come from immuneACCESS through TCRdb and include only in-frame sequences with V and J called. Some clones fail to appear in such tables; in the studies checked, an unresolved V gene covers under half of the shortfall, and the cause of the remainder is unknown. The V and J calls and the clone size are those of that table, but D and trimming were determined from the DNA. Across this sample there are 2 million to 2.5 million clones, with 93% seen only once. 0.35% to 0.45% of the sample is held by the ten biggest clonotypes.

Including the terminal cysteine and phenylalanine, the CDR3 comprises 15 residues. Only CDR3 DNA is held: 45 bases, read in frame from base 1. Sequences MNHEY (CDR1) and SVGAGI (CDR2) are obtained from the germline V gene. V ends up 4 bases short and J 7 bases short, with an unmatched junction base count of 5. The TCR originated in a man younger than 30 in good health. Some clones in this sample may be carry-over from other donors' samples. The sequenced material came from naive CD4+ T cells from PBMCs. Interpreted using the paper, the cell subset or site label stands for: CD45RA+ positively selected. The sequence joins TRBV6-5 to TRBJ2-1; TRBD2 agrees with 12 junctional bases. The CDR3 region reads CASSSTSGSWNEQFF. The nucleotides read TGTGCCAGCAGTTCGACTAGCGGGAGTTGGAATGAGCAGTTCTTC.